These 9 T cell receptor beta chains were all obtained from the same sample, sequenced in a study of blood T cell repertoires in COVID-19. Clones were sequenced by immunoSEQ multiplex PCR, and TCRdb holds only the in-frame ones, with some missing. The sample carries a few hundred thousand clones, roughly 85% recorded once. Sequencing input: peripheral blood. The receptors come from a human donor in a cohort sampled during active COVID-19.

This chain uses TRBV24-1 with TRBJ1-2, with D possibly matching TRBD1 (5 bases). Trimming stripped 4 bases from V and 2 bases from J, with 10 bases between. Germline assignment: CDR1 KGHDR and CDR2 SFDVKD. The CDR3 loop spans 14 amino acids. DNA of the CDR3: TGTGCCACCAGTGACTCGACAGAAAACTATGGCTACACCTTC. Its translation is CATSDSTENYGYTF.

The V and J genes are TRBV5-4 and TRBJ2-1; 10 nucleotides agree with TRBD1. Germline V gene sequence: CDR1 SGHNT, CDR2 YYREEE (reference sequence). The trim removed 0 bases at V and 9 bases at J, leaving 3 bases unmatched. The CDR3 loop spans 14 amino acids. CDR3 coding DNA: TGTGCCAGCAGCTTGGGACAGGGGGCAGGTGAGCAGTTCTTC. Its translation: CASSLGQGAGEQFF.

CDR3 residues: CASSVYSGEGEQYF. The DNA for the CDR3 is TGTGCCAGCAGTGTTTACAGCGGGGAGGGCGAGCAGTACTTC. The V gene is TRBV2, the J gene TRBJ2-7, with TRBD2 matching over 7 bases. Trimming cost V 4 bases and J 6 bases; bases outside gene matches: 9. CDR3 length equals 14 residues. Germline V gene sequence: CDR1 SNHLY, CDR2 FYNNEI.

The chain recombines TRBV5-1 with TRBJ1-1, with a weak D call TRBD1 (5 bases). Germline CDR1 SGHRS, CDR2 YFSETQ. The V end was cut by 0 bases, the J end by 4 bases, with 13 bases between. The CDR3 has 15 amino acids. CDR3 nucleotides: TGCGCCAGCAGCTTGGAGGGCAGGGTGAGCACTGAAGCTTTCTTT. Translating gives CASSLEGRVSTEAFF.

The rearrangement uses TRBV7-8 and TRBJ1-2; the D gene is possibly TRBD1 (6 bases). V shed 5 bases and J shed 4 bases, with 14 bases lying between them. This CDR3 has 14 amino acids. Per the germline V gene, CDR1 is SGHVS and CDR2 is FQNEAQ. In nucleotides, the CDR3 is TGTGCCAGCAGCGAGTCGGGACAAAGCTATGGCTACACCTTC. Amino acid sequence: CASSESGQSYGYTF. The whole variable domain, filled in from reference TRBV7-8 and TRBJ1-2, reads GAGVSQSPRYKVAKRGQDVALRCDPISGHVSLFWYQQALGQGPEFLTYFQNEAQLDKSGLPSDRFFAERPEGSVSTLKIQRTQQEDSAVYLCASSESGQSYGYTFGSGTRLTVV.

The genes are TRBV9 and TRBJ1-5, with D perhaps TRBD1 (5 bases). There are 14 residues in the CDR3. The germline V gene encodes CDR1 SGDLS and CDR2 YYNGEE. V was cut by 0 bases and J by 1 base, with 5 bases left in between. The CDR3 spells CASSVGQSNQPQHF. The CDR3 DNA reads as TGTGCCAGCAGCGTAGGACAGAGCAATCAGCCCCAGCATTTT.

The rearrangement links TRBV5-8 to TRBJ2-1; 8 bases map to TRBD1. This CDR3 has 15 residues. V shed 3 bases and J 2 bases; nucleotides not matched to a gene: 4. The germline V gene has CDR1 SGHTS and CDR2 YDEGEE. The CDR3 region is CASSWGQVAYNEQFF. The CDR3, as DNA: TGTGCCAGCAGCTGGGGACAGGTAGCCTACAATGAGCAGTTCTTC. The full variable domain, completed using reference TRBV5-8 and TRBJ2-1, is EAGVTQSPTHLIKTRGQQATLRCSPISGHTSVYWYQQALGLGLQFLLWYDEGEERNRGNFPPRFSGRQFPNYSSELNVNALELEDSALYLCASSWGQVAYNEQFFGPGTRLTVL.

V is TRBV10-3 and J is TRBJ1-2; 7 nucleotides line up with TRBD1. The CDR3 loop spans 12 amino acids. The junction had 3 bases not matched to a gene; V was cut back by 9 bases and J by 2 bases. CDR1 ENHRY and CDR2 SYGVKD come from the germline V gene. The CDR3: CAIETGNYGYTF. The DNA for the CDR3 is TGTGCCATTGAGACAGGGAACTATGGCTACACCTTC.

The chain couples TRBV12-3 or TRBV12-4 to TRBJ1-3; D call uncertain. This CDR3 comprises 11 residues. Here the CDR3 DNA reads TGTGCGTCCTGGGCAGGAAACACCATATATTTT. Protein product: CASWAGNTIYF.